Listed here are 20 T cell receptor beta chains from one sample, sequenced in a study of post-analysis software for immune sequencing data (dated by TCRdb to about 2015). What the study reported, not specific to this receptor: Patients showed significantly higher frequencies than controls for several TRBV segments, among them TRBV5-6, TRBV5-1 and TRBV20-1.

These receptors' antigens are unknown. The library was built by means of PCR. Sequencing relied on an Illumina HiSeq 2500. Unique molecular identifiers were incorporated into TCR beta cDNA libraries to reduce PCR and sequencing biases. TCRdb itself trimmed the public reads at Q25 with fastp, ran MiXCR and retained productive beta chains. All rows with the same CDR3 protein become a single entry with the most common DNA and genes. Counted in this sample were about 500,000 distinct CDR3 sequences; under 55% of them appeared once. The ten largest clones take up 9.5% to 13% of the sample. The sequencing sample was made of blood. These TCRs come from a girl under 18 with multiple sclerosis.

Only a few counts were recorded for this clonotype. The chain is built from TRBV5-4 and TRBJ1-1, with D perhaps matching TRBD1 (6 bases). The germline V and J ends were trimmed by 2 bases and 2 bases, with 10 bases remaining between them. CDR1 SGHNT and CDR2 YYREEE come from the germline V gene (reference sequence). This CDR3 comprises 14 residues. CDR3 amino acids: CASSFKQGNTEAFF. The CDR3 DNA is TGTGCCAGCAGCTTCAAACAGGGAAACACTGAAGCTTTCTTT. The complete variable domain, with remaining parts taken from reference TRBV5-4 and TRBJ1-1, reads ETGVTQSPTHLIKTRGQQVTLRCSSQSGHNTVSWYQQALGQGPQFIFQYYREEENGRGNFPPRFSGLQFPNYSSELNVNALELDDSALYLCASSFKQGNTEAFFGQGTRLTVV.

The chain has TRBV9 and TRBJ2-5; the D is unclear. The CDR3 covers 12 residues. From germline, CDR1 is SGDLS and CDR2 YYNGEE. Trimming stripped 4 bases from V and 4 bases from J, with 8 bases between. CDR3 coding DNA: TGTGCCAGCAGCCCTCGGCGAGAGACCCAGTACTTC. It codes for CASSPRRETQYF.

The chain couples TRBV7-3 to TRBJ2-1, with 9 bases matching TRBD2. Germline V gene sequence: CDR1 SGHTA, CDR2 FQGTGA. Trimming at V came to 1 base and at J to 7 bases, leaving 17 bases not matched to a gene. This CDR3 has 19 residues. CDR3 loop: CASSLNPPWGSGSQNEQFF. The CDR3 DNA reads as TGTGCCAGCAGCTTAAACCCCCCATGGGGTAGCGGGAGTCAGAATGAGCAGTTCTTC.

The V call is TRBV28, the J call TRBJ2-5; 14 bases fit TRBD2. Trimming took 6 bases from V and 13 from J; bases not matched to a gene: 16. Germline lookup yields CDR1 MDHEN and CDR2 SYDVKM. This CDR3 region has 16 residues. The CDR3 here is CASRPRLAGGGAMRYF. DNA for the CDR3: TGTGCCAGCAGACCCCGACTAGCGGGAGGGGGTGCGATGCGGTACTTC.

In its sample, this clonotype was seen a few times. The rearrangement links TRBV15 to TRBJ1-2; D remains unclear. V was clipped by 6 bases and J by 4 bases, with 6 bases between them. Germline lookup yields CDR1 LNHNV and CDR2 YYDKDF (reference sequence). CDR3 length: 11 residues. Here the CDR3 DNA reads TGTGCCACCAGACGGCTCTATGGCTACACCTTC. Residues: CATRRLYGYTF.

In DNA, the CDR3 is TGTGCCAGCAGGAACAGGGAGCTGAACACCGGGGAGCTGTTTTTT. The encoded protein is CASRNRELNTGELFF. V is TRBV6-5 and J is TRBJ2-2; a possible D gene is TRBD1 (6 bases). The germline V and J ends were trimmed by 6 bases and 1 base, with 12 bases remaining between them. This CDR3 spans 15 amino acids. CDR1 and CDR2 (germline): MNHEY, SVGAGI.

This clonotype was counted a few times. This sequence joins TRBV29-1 and TRBJ2-1; TRBD1 matches 7 bases. Germline-derived CDR1 and CDR2 are SQVTM and ANQGSEA. With V trimmed by 5 bases and J by 15 bases, 7 bases remained unmatched. The length of the CDR3 is 10 residues. The CDR3 sequence: CSVNRGGLFF. CDR3 DNA: TGCAGCGTTAACAGGGGTGGTCTGTTCTTC.

The chain is built from TRBV27 and TRBJ1-4, with D perhaps matching TRBD1 (5 bases). V was cut by 4 bases and J by 8 bases, with 14 bases left in between. CDR1 and CDR2 from the germline V gene are MNHEY and SMNVEV (reference sequence). The CDR3 runs to 14 residues. The CDR3 DNA reads as TGTGCCAGCAGTTCGACTAAGAGGGGCGAAAAACTGTTTTTT. Its translation: CASSSTKRGEKLFF. The full variable domain, in which reference TRBV27 and TRBJ1-4 provide the parts outside the CDR3, is EAQVTQNPRYLITVTGKKLTVTCSQNMNHEYMSWYRQDPGLGLRQIYYSMNVEVTDKGDVPEGYKVSRKEKRNFPLILESPSPNQTSLYFCASSSTKRGEKLFFGSGTQLSVL.

The chain joins TRBV5-1 to TRBJ2-5; 7 bases match TRBD2. Germline V lookup: CDR1 SGHRS, CDR2 YFSETQ. V shed 0 bases and J 3 bases; nucleotides not matched to a gene: 8. This CDR3 is built from 16 residues. This CDR3 reads CASSLVPGGEEETQYF. The CDR3, as DNA: TGCGCCAGCAGCTTGGTTCCGGGAGGTGAGGAAGAGACCCAGTACTTC.

This clonotype was observed a few times. This chain uses TRBV10-3 with TRBJ2-7, with TRBD2 matching over 14 bases. With V trimmed by 6 bases and J by 0 bases, 1 base remained unmatched. The CDR3 extends over 15 amino acids. The germline V gene has CDR1 ENHRY and CDR2 SYGVKD. CDR3 sequence reads: CAISGTSGSSYEQYF. The CDR3 DNA sequence: TGTGCCATCAGCGGGACTAGCGGGAGCTCCTACGAGCAGTACTTC.

The chain uses TRBV25-1 and TRBJ1-4; D possibly corresponds to TRBD1 (5 bases). Trimming cost V 3 bases and J 7 bases, with 18 bases left between them. This CDR3 region has 16 residues. Germline loops: CDR1 MGHDK, CDR2 SYGVNS. CDR3 nucleotides: TGTGCCAGCAGTGACCGGGCGGGACCGGGTCTTGAAAAACTGTTTTTT. Amino acids: CASSDRAGPGLEKLFF.

CDR3 coding DNA: TGTGCCAGCAGCCCGAACCTTTCCAATGAGCAGTTCTTC. It yields the protein CASSPNLSNEQFF. The chain recombines TRBV12-3 or TRBV12-4 with TRBJ2-1; D unresolved. Trimming pared 6 bases from V and 6 bases from J, leaving 12 bases between. The CDR3 runs 13 residues.

This clonotype was seen many times. The chain employs TRBV12-3 or TRBV12-4 and TRBJ2-3; TRBD1 matches 9 bases. CDR3 length equals 15 residues. V was clipped by 6 bases and J by 5 bases; unmatched bases: 9. For the CDR3, the DNA is TGTGCCAGCAGCCAGGGACAGGGCACGGGAGATACGCAGTATTTT. Amino acid sequence: CASSQGQGTGDTQYF.

DNA for the CDR3: TGTGCCAGCAGCGTTAGCAGGGGGCAGACAGATACGCAGTATTTT. It yields the protein CASSVSRGQTDTQYF. The rearrangement joins TRBV9 to TRBJ2-3; 8 nucleotides align to TRBD1. Germline V gene data show CDR1 as SGDLS and CDR2 as YYNGEE. The CDR3 is made up of 15 amino acids. V lost 2 bases and J lost 3; bases outside the gene matches: 5.

The chain links TRBV7-9 to TRBJ2-7; D is ambiguous. In germline, CDR1 is SEHNR, CDR2 FQNEAQ (reference sequence). V lost 5 bases and J 5 bases, leaving 16 bases between the germline ends. The CDR3 runs to 14 residues. In DNA, the CDR3 is TGTGCCAGCAGCCGTAGTGGAGCGTTCGACGAGCAGTACTTC. Translation: CASSRSGAFDEQYF.

This clonotype was counted between two and nine times. The V and J genes are TRBV3-1 and TRBJ2-1; 11 nucleotides agree with TRBD2. J lost 5 bases, V lost 4 bases, and 7 bases had no gene match. The CDR3 contains 16 residues. Germline lookup yields CDR1 LGHDT and CDR2 YNNKEL (reference sequence). Here the CDR3 reads CASSRLAGWNNNEQFF. DNA of the CDR3: TGTGCCAGCAGCCGACTAGCGGGATGGAACAACAATGAGCAGTTCTTC.

This clonotype was found a few times. The chain has TRBV4-3 and TRBJ1-2, with no clear D. The germline V gene has CDR1 LGHNA and CDR2 YSLEER. Deletions cut 2 bases from V and 2 bases from J, with 9 bases between. The CDR3 is 14 amino acids. CDR3 nucleotide sequence: TGCGCCAGCAGCCAACTTATAGAGAACTATGGCTACACCTTC. It translates to CASSQLIENYGYTF.

The chain recombines TRBV10-3 with TRBJ2-7, with 9 nucleotides matching TRBD2. J was trimmed by 7 bases and V by 8 bases; bases with no gene match: 12. CDR3 length: 14 amino acids. Germline CDR1 reads ENHRY; CDR2 reads SYGVKD. This CDR3 is CAIQSLAGWGEQYF. CDR3 DNA: TGTGCCATCCAGTCCCTAGCGGGGTGGGGTGAGCAGTACTTC.

The table lists this clonotype with a few counts. The chain joins TRBV7-3 to TRBJ2-1; 11 bases align to TRBD2. The length of the CDR3 is 19 residues. Trimming took 6 bases from V and 0 from J; bases not matched to a gene: 13. The germline V gene encodes CDR1 SGHTA and CDR2 FQGTGA. DNA for the CDR3: TGTGCCAGCAGGGTTACAGGGACTAGCGGTTCTAGCTCCTACAATGAGCAGTTCTTC. Translating gives CASRVTGTSGSSSYNEQFF.

The chain carries TRBV5-1 and TRBJ2-2, with 14 positions matching TRBD2. V was pared by 2 bases and J by 4 bases, with 1 base of the junction left unmatched. The CDR3 is 16 residues long. Per the germline V gene, CDR1 is SGHRS and CDR2 is YFSETQ. CDR3 in DNA: TGCGCCAGCAGCTTCGGACTAGCGGGGGGCACCGGGGAGCTGTTTTTT. Translating it yields CASSFGLAGGTGELFF.